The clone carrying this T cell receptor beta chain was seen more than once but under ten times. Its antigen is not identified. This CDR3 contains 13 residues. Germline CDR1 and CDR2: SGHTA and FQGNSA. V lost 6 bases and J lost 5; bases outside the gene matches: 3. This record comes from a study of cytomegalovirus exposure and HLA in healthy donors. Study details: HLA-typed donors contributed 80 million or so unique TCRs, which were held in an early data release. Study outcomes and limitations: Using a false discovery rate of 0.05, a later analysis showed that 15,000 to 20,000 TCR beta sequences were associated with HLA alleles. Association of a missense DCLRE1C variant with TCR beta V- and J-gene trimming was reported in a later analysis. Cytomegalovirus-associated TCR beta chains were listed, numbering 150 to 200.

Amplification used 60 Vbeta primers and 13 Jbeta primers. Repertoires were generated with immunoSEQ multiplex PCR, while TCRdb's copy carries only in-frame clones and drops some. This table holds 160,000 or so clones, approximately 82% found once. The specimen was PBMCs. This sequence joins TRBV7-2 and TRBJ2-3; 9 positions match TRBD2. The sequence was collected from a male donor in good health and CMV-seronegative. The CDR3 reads CASRAGGGDTQYF. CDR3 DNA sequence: TGTGCCAGCAGAGCGGGGGGTGGAGATACGCAGTATTTT.